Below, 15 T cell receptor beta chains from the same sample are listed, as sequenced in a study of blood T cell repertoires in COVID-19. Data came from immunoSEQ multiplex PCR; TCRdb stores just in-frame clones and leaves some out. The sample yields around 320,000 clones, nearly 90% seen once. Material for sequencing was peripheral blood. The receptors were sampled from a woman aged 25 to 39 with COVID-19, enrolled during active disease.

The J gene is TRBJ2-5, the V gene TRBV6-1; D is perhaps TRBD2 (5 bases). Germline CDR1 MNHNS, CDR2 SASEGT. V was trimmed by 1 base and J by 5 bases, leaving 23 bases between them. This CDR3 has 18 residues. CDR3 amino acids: CASSEERWGAGVGETQYF. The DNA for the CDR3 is TGTGCCAGCAGTGAAGAGAGATGGGGAGCCGGAGTTGGGGAGACCCAGTACTTC.

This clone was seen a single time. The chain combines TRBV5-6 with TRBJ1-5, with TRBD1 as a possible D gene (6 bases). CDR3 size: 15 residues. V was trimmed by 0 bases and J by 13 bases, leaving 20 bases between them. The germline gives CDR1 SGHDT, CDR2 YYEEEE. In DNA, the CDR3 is TGTGCCAGCAGCTTGGGAACCCCACAGGGCCCCCTTCAGCATTTT. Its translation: CASSLGTPQGPLQHF.

The CDR3 sequence: CASSLGTGNTEAFF. CDR3 nucleotide sequence: TGTGCCAGCAGTTTGGGGACAGGGAACACTGAAGCTTTCTTT. This chain uses TRBV28 with TRBJ1-1, with 8 bases identical to TRBD1. The CDR3 length is 14 residues. CDR1 and CDR2 (germline): MDHEN, SYDVKM. The V and J ends lost 3 bases and 1 base, in that order; junction bases with no gene match: 1.

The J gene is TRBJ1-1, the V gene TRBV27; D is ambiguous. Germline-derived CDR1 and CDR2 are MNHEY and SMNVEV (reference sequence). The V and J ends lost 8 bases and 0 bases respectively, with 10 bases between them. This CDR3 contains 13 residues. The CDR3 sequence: CASHAGLNTEAFF. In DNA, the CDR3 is TGTGCCAGCCATGCGGGATTGAACACTGAAGCTTTCTTT.

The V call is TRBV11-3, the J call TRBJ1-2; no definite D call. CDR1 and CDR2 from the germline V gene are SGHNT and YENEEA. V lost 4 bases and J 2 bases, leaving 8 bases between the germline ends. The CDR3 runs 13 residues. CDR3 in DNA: TGTGCCAGCAGCTACGCAGGCAACTATGGCTACACCTTC. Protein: CASSYAGNYGYTF.

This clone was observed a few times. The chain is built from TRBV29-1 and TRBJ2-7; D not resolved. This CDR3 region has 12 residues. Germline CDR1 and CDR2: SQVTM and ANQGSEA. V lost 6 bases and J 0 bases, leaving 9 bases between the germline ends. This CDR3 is CSVRTVSYEQYF. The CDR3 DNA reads TGCAGCGTGCGTACAGTCTCCTACGAGCAGTACTTC.

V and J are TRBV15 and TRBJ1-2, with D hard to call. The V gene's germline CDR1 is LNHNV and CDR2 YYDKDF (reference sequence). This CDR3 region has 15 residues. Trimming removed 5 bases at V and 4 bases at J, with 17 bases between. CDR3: CATSAQYSNAYGYTF. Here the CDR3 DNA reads TGTGCCACCAGCGCCCAGTACAGCAATGCCTATGGCTACACCTTC.

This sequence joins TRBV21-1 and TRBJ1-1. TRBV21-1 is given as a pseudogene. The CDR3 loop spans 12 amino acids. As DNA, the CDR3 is TGTGCCAGCAGCAACTATCACACTGAAGCTTTCTTT. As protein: CASSNYHTEAFF.

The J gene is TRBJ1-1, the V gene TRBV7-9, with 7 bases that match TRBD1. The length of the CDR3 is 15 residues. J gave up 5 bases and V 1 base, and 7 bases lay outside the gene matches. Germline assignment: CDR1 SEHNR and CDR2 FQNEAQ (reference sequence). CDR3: CASSLGQGARTEAFF. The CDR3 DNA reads TGTGCCAGCAGCTTAGGACAGGGAGCGCGGACTGAAGCTTTCTTT.

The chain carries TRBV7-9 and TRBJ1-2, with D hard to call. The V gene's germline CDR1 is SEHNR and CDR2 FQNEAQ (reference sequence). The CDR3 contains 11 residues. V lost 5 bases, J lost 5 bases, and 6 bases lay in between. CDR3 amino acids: CASSQLYGYTF. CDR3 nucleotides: TGTGCCAGCAGCCAATTGTATGGCTACACCTTC.

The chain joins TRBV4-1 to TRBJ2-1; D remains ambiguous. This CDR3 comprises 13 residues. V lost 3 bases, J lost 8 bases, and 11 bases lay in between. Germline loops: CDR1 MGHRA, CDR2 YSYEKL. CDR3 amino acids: CASSQALVDEQFF. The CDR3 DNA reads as TGCGCCAGCAGCCAGGCCCTAGTGGATGAGCAGTTCTTC.

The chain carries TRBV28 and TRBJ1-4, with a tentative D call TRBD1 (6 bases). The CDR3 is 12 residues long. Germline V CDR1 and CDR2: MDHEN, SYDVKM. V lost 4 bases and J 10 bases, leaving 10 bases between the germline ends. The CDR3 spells CASSSTRGKLFF. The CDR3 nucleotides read TGTGCCAGCAGTTCAACCAGGGGAAAACTGTTTTTT. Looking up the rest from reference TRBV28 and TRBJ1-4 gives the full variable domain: DVKVTQSSRYLVKRTGEKVFLECVQDMDHENMFWYRQDPGLGLRLIYFSYDVKMKEKGDIPEGYSVSREKKERFSLILESASTNQTSMYLCASSSTRGKLFFGSGTQLSVL.

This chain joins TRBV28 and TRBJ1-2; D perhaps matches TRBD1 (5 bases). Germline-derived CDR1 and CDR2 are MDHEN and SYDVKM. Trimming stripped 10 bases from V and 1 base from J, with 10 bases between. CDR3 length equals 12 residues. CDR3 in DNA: TGTGCCACACGGACACTTAACTATGGCTACACCTTC. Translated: CATRTLNYGYTF.

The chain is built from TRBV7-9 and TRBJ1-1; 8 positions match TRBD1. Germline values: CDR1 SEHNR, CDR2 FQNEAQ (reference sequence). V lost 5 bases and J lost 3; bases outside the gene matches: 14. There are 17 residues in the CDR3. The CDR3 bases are TGTGCCAGCAGCAGCCCCCCCCAGGGGGCGCTTGACACTGAAGCTTTCTTT. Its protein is CASSSPPQGALDTEAFF.

The DNA of the CDR3 is TGTGCCAGCAGTGACCTTAGACAGGGGGCGCCGGGGGCATCTAATGAAAAACTGTTTTTT. It yields the protein CASSDLRQGAPGASNEKLFF. The chain recombines TRBV21-1 with TRBJ1-4; the D call in the table, TRBD1, was not verified against the DNA. TRBV21-1 is a pseudogene. The CDR3 extends over 20 amino acids.